This T cell receptor beta chain is drawn from a study of blood T cell repertoires in COVID-19. For the study at large: Both acute and convalescent COVID-19 samples were obtained from the United States, Italy and Spain. PBMCs, B-cell-depleted T cells, or T cells were the source of the cDNA or gDNA that made up the material.

The ends lost 8 bases at V and 6 bases at J; junction bases unmatched: 10. Germline assignment: CDR1 SGHRS and CDR2 YFSETQ. This CDR3 is built from 15 residues. As processed by the authors: Cell counts per sample came from amplifying reference gene primers. The method was immunoSEQ multiplex PCR; TCRdb's version includes in-frame clones alone and lacks a portion of them. V and J calls and clone size come straight from that table; D and trimming were deduced from the DNA. In the table there are approximately 80,000 clones, approximately 89% of which are singletons. The origin of this receptor is an elderly woman with acute or convalescent COVID-19. The sample comprised peripheral blood. The chain uses TRBV5-1 and TRBJ2-3, with 12 bases that match TRBD2. CDR3 DNA: TGCGCCAGTGCTAGGACTAGCGGGATTGGGGATACGCAGTATTTT. Protein product: CASARTSGIGDTQYF.